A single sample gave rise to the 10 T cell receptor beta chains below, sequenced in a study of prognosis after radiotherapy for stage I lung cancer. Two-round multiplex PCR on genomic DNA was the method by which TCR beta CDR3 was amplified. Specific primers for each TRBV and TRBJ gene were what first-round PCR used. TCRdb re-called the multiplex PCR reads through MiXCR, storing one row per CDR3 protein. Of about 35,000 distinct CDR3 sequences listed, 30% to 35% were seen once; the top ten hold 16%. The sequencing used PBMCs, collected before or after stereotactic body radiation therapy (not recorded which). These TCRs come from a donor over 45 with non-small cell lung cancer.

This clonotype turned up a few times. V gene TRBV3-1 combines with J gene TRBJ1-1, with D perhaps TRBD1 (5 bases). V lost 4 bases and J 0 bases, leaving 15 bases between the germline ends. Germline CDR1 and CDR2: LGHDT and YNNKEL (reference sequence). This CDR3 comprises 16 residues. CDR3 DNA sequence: TGTGCCAGCAGCCTAGGGGTCCCAGGCTTGAACACTGAAGCTTTCTTT. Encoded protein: CASSLGVPGLNTEAFF.

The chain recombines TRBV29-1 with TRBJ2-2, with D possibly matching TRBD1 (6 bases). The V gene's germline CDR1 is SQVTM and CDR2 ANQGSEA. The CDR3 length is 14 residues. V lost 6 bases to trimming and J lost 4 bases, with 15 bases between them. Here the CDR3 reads CSVLDRSFTGELFF. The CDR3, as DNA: TGCAGCGTATTAGACAGGTCGTTCACCGGGGAGCTGTTTTTT.

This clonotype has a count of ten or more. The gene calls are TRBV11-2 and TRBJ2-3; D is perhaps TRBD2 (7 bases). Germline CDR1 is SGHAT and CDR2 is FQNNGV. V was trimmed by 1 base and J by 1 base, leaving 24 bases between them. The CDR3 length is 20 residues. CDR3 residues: CASSLVGGGELDLGTDTQYF. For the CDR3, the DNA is TGTGCCAGCAGCTTAGTAGGGGGGGGGGAACTAGATCTGGGCACAGATACGCAGTATTTT.

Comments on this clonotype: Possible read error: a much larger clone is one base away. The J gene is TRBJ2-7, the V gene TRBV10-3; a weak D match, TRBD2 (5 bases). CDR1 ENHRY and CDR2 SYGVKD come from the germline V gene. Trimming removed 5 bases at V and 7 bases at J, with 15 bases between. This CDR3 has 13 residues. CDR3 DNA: TGTGCCATCAGTTCCCGGAACACGGGGGAGCAGTACTTC. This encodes CAISSRNTGEQYF.

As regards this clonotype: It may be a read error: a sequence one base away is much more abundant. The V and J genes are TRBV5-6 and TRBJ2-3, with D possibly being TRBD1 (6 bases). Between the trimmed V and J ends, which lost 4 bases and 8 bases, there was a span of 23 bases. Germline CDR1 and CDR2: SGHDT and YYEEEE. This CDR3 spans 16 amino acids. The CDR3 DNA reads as TGTGCCAGCAGCCATTCACCGGAACAGGGCCGGGGTACGCAGTATTTT. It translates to CASSHSPEQGRGTQYF.

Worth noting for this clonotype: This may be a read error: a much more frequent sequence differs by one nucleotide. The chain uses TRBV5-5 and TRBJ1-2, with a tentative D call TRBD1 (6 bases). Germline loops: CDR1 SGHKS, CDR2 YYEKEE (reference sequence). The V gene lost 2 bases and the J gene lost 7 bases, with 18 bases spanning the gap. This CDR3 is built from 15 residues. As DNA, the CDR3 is TGTGCCAGCAGCTTTGAAACAGGGCTAATTCGTGGCTACACCTTC. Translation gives CASSFETGLIRGYTF.

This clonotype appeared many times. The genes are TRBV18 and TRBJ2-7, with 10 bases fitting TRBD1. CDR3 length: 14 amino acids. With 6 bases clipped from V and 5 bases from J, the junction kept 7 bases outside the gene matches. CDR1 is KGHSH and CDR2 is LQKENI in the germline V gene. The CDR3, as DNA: TGTGCCAGCTCGCCCGGGACAGGGGCCCACGAGCAGTACTTC. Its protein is CASSPGTGAHEQYF.

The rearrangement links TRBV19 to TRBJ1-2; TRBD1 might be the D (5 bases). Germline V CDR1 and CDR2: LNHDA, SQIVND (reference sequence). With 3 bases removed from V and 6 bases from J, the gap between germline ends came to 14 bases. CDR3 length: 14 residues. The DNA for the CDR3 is TGTGCCAGTAGTATTTCCGGGGGTACTGATGGCTACACCTTC. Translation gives CASSISGGTDGYTF. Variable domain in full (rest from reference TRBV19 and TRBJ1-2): DGGITQSPKYLFRKEGQNVTLSCEQNLNHDAMYWYRQDPGQGLRLIYYSQIVNDFQKGDIAEGYSVSREKKESFPLTVTSAQKNPTAFYLCASSISGGTDGYTFGSGTRLTVV.

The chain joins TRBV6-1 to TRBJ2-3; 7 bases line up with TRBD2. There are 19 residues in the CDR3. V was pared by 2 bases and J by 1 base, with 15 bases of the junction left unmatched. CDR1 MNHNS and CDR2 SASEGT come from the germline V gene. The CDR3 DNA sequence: TGTGCCAGCAGTGAAACTGCCCAGGGAGGGAGGGCCGGCACAGATACGCAGTATTTT. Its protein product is CASSETAQGGRAGTDTQYF.

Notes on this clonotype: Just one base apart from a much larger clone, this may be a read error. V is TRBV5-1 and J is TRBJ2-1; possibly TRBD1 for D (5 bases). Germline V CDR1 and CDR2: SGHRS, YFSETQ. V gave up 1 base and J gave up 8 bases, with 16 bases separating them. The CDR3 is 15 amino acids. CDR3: CASSLCGAWGDEQFF. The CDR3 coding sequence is TGCGCCAGCAGCTTGTGTGGGGCCTGGGGCGATGAGCAGTTCTTC. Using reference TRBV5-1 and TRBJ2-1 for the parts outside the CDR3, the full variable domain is KAGVTQTPRYLIKTRGQQVTLSCSPISGHRSVSWYQQTPGQGLQFLFEYFSETQRNKGNFPGRFSGRQFSNSRSEMNVSTLELGDSALYLCASSLCGAWGDEQFFGPGTRLTVL.